This is a list of T cell receptor beta chains from one sample in a study of blood T cell repertoires in COVID-19. Profiled with immunoSEQ multiplex PCR; TCRdb holds only in-frame clones, not every one. The sample shows a few hundred thousand clones, 89% of them seen only once. The specimen sequenced was peripheral blood. These receptors all stem from a woman aged 40 to 50 who had recovered from COVID-19. Both conserved end residues are part of each CDR3. A D gene is named only where the DNA matches it firmly. Some rows mark clone size as missing; the rest say once, few, many or name a class of expanded clone.

TRBJ1-1 | NA | NA | TRBV5-1 | CASSLASTGTEAFF | TGCGCCAGCAGCTTGGCCTCGACAGGCACTGAAGCTTTCTTT
TRBJ2-1 | NA | NA | TRBV9 | CASSVAGSGSYNEQFF | TGTGCCAGCAGCGTCGCCGGGAGCGGCTCCTACAATGAGCAGTTCTTC
TRBJ2-7 | TRBD2 | NA | TRBV7-3 | CASSPGLVGDPYEQYF | TGTGCCAGCAGCCCCGGACTAGTCGGGGACCCCTACGAGCAGTACTTC
TRBJ2-3 | TRBD2 | NA | TRBV5-1 | CASSPGTSPTDTQYF | TGCGCCAGCAGCCCCGGGACTAGCCCCACAGATACGCAGTATTTT
TRBJ1-4 | TRBD1 | NA | TRBV12-3/TRBV12-4 | CASSRTGNEKLFF | TGTGCCAGCAGCCGGACAGGGAATGAAAAACTGTTTTTT
TRBJ2-7 | NA | NA | TRBV15 | CATSREVQRDEQYF | TGTGCCACCAGCAGAGAGGTGCAGCGCGACGAGCAGTACTTC
TRBJ2-7 | TRBD2 | NA | TRBV9 | CASSVEEGTSGYEQYF | TGTGCCAGCAGCGTAGAGGAGGGGACTAGCGGATACGAGCAGTACTTC
TRBJ2-5 | NA | NA | TRBV21-1 | CASSKRGTSGSQETQYF | TGTGCCAGCAGCAAAAGGGGGACTAGCGGGAGCCAAGAGACCCAGTACTTC
TRBJ1-2 | TRBD1 | once | TRBV29-1 | CSVEPGTGGRDGYTF | TGCAGCGTTGAACCCGGGACAGGGGGCCGGGATGGCTACACCTTC
TRBJ2-6 | TRBD1 | NA | TRBV5-1 | CASSLHRGSGANVLTF | TGCGCCAGCAGCTTGCACAGGGGCTCTGGGGCCAACGTCCTGACTTTC
TRBJ2-1 | NA | NA | TRBV27 | CASSHSSTPYNEQFF | TGTGCCAGCAGTCACTCGTCGACACCTTACAATGAGCAGTTCTTC
TRBJ1-6 | TRBD1 | NA | TRBV2 | CASSNRQGNNSPLHF | TGTGCCAGCAGTAATAGACAGGGAAACAATTCACCCCTCCACTTT
TRBJ1-1 | TRBD1 | NA | TRBV6-5 | CASRTGTATEAFF | TGTGCCAGCAGAACAGGGACAGCCACTGAAGCTTTCTTT
TRBJ2-2 | NA | NA | TRBV7-9 | CASSSRTANTGELFF | TGTGCCAGCAGCTCCCGGACAGCGAACACCGGGGAGCTGTTTTTT
TRBJ2-1 | NA | NA | TRBV21-1 | CASRPESGSPDEQFF | TGTGCCAGCCGGCCGGAAAGCGGGAGTCCAGATGAGCAGTTCTTC
TRBJ2-1 | NA | NA | TRBV7-6 | CASSLSGPPNNEQFF | TGTGCCAGCAGCTTAAGCGGGCCCCCGAACAATGAGCAGTTCTTC
TRBJ1-4 | NA | NA | TRBV30 | CAWSVLQDGEKLFF | TGTGCCTGGAGTGTACTACAGGACGGTGAAAAACTGTTTTTT
TRBJ1-4 | TRBD1 | NA | TRBV9 | CASSVGTATNEKLFF | TGTGCCAGCAGCGTCGGGACAGCAACTAATGAAAAACTGTTTTTT
TRBJ1-2 | NA | NA | TRBV30 | CAWSVGQGGYGYTF | TGTGCCTGGAGTGTAGGGCAGGGTGGATATGGCTACACCTTC
TRBJ2-7 | TRBD2 | NA | TRBV3-1/TRBV3-2 | CASSRAGGSYEQYF | TGTGCCAGCAGCCGGGCGGGAGGGAGCTACGAGCAGTACTTC
TRBJ2-5 | NA | NA | TRBV11-3 | CASSSRPKTRGYQETQYF | TGTGCCAGCAGCTCACGCCCAAAAACAAGGGGTTACCAAGAGACCCAGTACTTC
TRBJ2-7 | NA | few | TRBV20-1 | CSASSSRGPEEQYF | TGCAGTGCTAGTTCTTCGCGAGGGCCAGAAGAGCAGTACTTC
TRBJ1-2 | TRBD1 | NA | TRBV11-2 | CASSRDSYGYTF | TGTGCCAGCAGCAGGGACAGCTATGGCTACACCTTC
TRBJ2-7 | NA | NA | TRBV12-3/TRBV12-4 | CASSLSPGYEQYF | TGTGCCAGCAGTTTATCCCCAGGATACGAGCAGTACTTC
TRBJ2-5 | NA | NA | TRBV15 | CATSRVTARGAETQYF | TGTGCCACCAGCAGAGTTACCGCCAGGGGGGCAGAGACCCAGTACTTC
TRBJ2-1 | TRBD2 | NA | TRBV15 | CATSRGSGLAVSKQFF | TGTGCCACCAGCAGAGGGAGCGGACTAGCGGTTTCGAAGCAGTTCTTC
TRBJ1-4 | TRBD1 | few | TRBV6-1 | CASSEAGGSEKLFF | TGTGCCAGCAGTGAGGCAGGGGGCAGTGAAAAACTGTTTTTT
TRBJ2-1 | NA | NA | TRBV24-1 | CATSDSSGLSSYNEQFF | TGTGCCACCAGTGATTCCTCGGGACTGAGCTCCTACAATGAGCAGTTCTTC
TRBJ2-2 | TRBD2 | NA | TRBV13 | CASSQDRLAGVPGELFF | TGTGCCAGCAGCCAGGATCGACTAGCGGGAGTCCCCGGGGAGCTGTTTTTT
TRBJ2-1 | TRBD1 | NA | TRBV7-9 | CASSRRDREANEQFF | TGTGCCAGCAGCCGCCGGGACAGGGAGGCCAATGAGCAGTTCTTC
TRBJ1-2 | NA | NA | TRBV9 | CASSPSNVQSYGYTF | TGTGCCAGCAGCCCGTCAAATGTGCAGTCCTATGGCTACACCTTC
TRBJ1-1 | NA | NA | TRBV6-5 | CASRHGQGTEAFF | TGTGCCAGCAGACATGGACAAGGCACTGAAGCTTTCTTT
TRBJ2-7 | NA | NA | TRBV21-1 | CALREGWTSGEVSYEQYF | TGTGCCCTCAGGGAGGGTTGGACTAGCGGGGAGGTTTCCTACGAGCAGTACTTC
TRBJ1-5 | NA | NA | TRBV30 | CAWSSQGYGNQPQHF | TGTGCCTGGAGTTCGCAGGGATATGGTAATCAGCCCCAGCATTTT
TRBJ1-2 | NA | NA | TRBV7-9 | CASSLPDSPVVYGYTF | TGTGCCAGCAGCTTACCGGACTCCCCAGTGGTTTATGGCTACACCTTC
TRBJ2-7 | NA | NA | TRBV7-2 | CASSQAVGSSYEQYF | TGTGCCAGCAGCCAAGCCGTCGGGAGCTCCTACGAGCAGTACTTC
TRBJ2-4 | NA | once | TRBV18 | CASSPRSLGDGSAKNIQYF | TGTGCCAGCTCACCAAGGTCTTTAGGGGACGGGAGTGCCAAAAACATTCAGTACTTC
TRBJ1-2 | TRBD1 | NA | TRBV11-3 | CASSLGDRVGDGYTF | TGTGCCAGCAGCTTAGGGGACAGGGTCGGGGATGGCTACACCTTC
TRBJ2-5 | TRBD2 | NA | TRBV5-1 | CASSSGLAGGIQETQYF | TGCGCCAGCAGCTCGGGACTAGCGGGAGGTATCCAAGAGACCCAGTACTTC
TRBJ2-1 | NA | once | TRBV24-1 | CATPEGTSYNEQFF | TGTGCCACCCCGGAGGGAACCTCCTACAATGAGCAGTTCTTC
TRBJ1-2 | NA | NA | TRBV29-1 | CSVDTTGLGAPDYGYTF | TGCAGCGTTGACACAACGGGCTTAGGGGCCCCCGACTATGGCTACACCTTC
TRBJ2-5 | TRBD2 | NA | TRBV4-2 | CASRNLAGGQETQYF | TGTGCCAGCAGAAACCTAGCGGGAGGACAGGAGACCCAGTACTTC